This passage covers 8 T cell receptor beta chains from one sample sequenced in a study of T cell responses to AZD1222 COVID-19 vaccine. Repertoires were generated with immunoSEQ multiplex PCR, while TCRdb's copy carries only in-frame clones and drops some. The sample includes some 150,000 clones, approximately 94% of them seen just once. Sequencing used peripheral blood, obtained on day 0 of AZD1222 vaccination. These receptors originate from an adult in good health.

The chain couples TRBV30 to TRBJ2-1; 9 nucleotides align to TRBD2. This CDR3 contains 15 residues. CDR1 is GTSNPN and CDR2 is SVGIG in the germline V gene (reference sequence). J lost 6 bases, V lost 0 bases, and 6 bases had no gene match. The CDR3 reads CAWSVPSGGSNEQFF. The CDR3 nucleotides read TGTGCCTGGAGTGTACCCAGCGGGGGGTCCAATGAGCAGTTCTTC.

The V call is TRBV30, the J call TRBJ1-6; the match to TRBD1 covers 8 bases. This CDR3 contains 20 residues. CDR1 is GTSNPN and CDR2 is SVGIG in the germline V gene (reference sequence). After removal of 1 base from V and 6 bases from J, the junction contained 20 bases not matched to a gene. CDR3 protein: CAWSARPGTGAKRGNSPLHF. For the CDR3, the DNA is TGTGCCTGGAGTGCTCGCCCCGGGACAGGCGCTAAACGGGGTAATTCACCCCTCCACTTT.

This clone was picked up one time. The chain employs TRBV12-5 and TRBJ1-5, with 7 bases fitting TRBD1. The CDR3 has 17 residues. In germline, CDR1 is LGHNT, CDR2 FRNRAP. The ends lost 0 bases at V and 2 bases at J; junction bases unmatched: 7. In nucleotides, the CDR3 is TGTGCTAGTGGTTTGGTCATTAGGGGGCTTGGCAATCAGCCCCAGCATTTT. It translates to CASGLVIRGLGNQPQHF.

This clone has a single count. The V and J genes are TRBV14 and TRBJ2-5; TRBD2 might be the D (7 bases). Trimming stripped 1 base from V and 6 bases from J, with 12 bases between. Germline V gene sequence: CDR1 SGHDN, CDR2 FVKESK. This CDR3 comprises 14 residues. The CDR3: CASSQGAGAKTQYF. The DNA for the CDR3 is TGTGCCAGCAGCCAAGGGGCGGGGGCGAAGACCCAGTACTTC.

V is TRBV24-1 and J is TRBJ2-2, with D unclear. From germline, CDR1 is KGHDR and CDR2 SFDVKD. This CDR3 has 15 amino acids. The ends were cut back, 1 base at V and 3 bases at J, with 8 bases in the middle. CDR3 region: CATSDFSPDTGELFF. In DNA, the CDR3 is TGTGCCACCAGTGATTTCTCCCCGGACACCGGGGAGCTGTTTTTT.

The genes are TRBV28 and TRBJ1-4; D is unresolved. This CDR3 is 14 amino acids long. Trimming cost V 2 bases and J 6 bases, with 10 bases left between them. The germline CDR1 and CDR2 sequences are MDHEN and SYDVKM. CDR3 sequence: CASSLRWAHEKLFF. The CDR3 bases are TGTGCCAGCAGTTTAAGGTGGGCTCATGAAAAACTGTTTTTT.

This sequence joins TRBV6-5 and TRBJ1-4; no definite D call. The CDR3 runs 15 residues. CDR1 is MNHEY and CDR2 is SVGAGI in the germline V gene. The V and J ends lost 6 bases and 8 bases respectively, with 19 bases between them. Here the CDR3 reads CASRQLRSLREKLFF. CDR3 nucleotides: TGTGCCAGCAGACAACTCAGGTCCCTGAGGGAAAAACTGTTTTTT.

The chain has TRBV6-5 and TRBJ1-2, with a tentative D call TRBD1 (5 bases). The V end was cut by 10 bases, the J end by 5 bases, with 14 bases between. Germline CDR1 reads MNHEY; CDR2 reads SVGAGI. This CDR3 contains 12 residues. The CDR3 loop reads CATFTAGYGYTF. The CDR3 nucleotides read TGTGCCACCTTTACGGCAGGGTATGGCTACACCTTC.